These 16 T cell receptor beta chains share one sample of origin, sequenced in a study of human T cells and chemical hapten exposure. Time point reported: patch test 1, 2 weeks after DPC sensitization. Regarding treatment: therapeutic diphenylcyclopropenone sensitization with weekly scalp DPC. Using its own MiXCR run on the RACE reads, TCRdb lists one record per CDR3 protein. The sample includes around 100,000 distinct CDR3 sequences, 11% of them seen just once. Specimen: whole blood, collected in connection with sensitization to the hapten diphenylcyclopropenone (DPC). Receptor source: a woman aged 40 to 50 with alopecia areata. Some clones in this sample may be carry-over from other donors' samples.

This clonotype was counted at least ten times. V usage is TRBV6-2 or TRBV6-3 and J usage is TRBJ2-7; D remains ambiguous. This CDR3 is 12 amino acids long. Germline V gene lookup returns CDR1 MNHEY and CDR2 SVGEGT. With 6 bases removed from V and 7 bases from J, the gap between germline ends came to 13 bases. CDR3 sequence (DNA): TGTGCCAGCAGGATCCTACTACGGGAGCAGTACTTC. Translating it yields CASRILLREQYF.

This clonotype has at least ten counts. This CDR3 is CASGLRDRTDTQYF. The DNA of the CDR3 is TGTGCTAGTGGTTTGAGGGACCGCACAGATACGCAGTATTTT. This chain connects TRBV12-5 to TRBJ2-3; D is possibly TRBD1 or TRBD2 (5 bases each). Germline V gene data show CDR1 as LGHNT and CDR2 as FRNRAP. Trimming removed 2 bases from V and 1 base from J, with 7 bases in between. The CDR3 length is 14 residues.

V and J are TRBV4-3 and TRBJ1-1, with 7 positions matching TRBD1. Trimming removed 1 base from V and 2 bases from J; junction bases left unmatched: 10. From germline, CDR1 is LGHNA and CDR2 YSLEER. The CDR3 consists of 17 residues. The CDR3 bases are TGCGCCAGCAGCCAAGGGGTCCCGGGACAGACAAACACTGAAGCTTTCTTT. Amino acid sequence: CASSQGVPGQTNTEAFF.

The chain has TRBV12-3 or TRBV12-4 and TRBJ2-3; no clear D. This CDR3 is built from 14 residues. Trimming removed 5 bases from V and 5 bases from J, with 14 bases in between. The CDR3 sequence: CASSLTQAVDTQYF. The CDR3 nucleotides are TGTGCCAGCAGTCTGACCCAGGCGGTAGATACGCAGTATTTT.

The chain combines TRBV27 with TRBJ1-4, with 7 bases matching TRBD1. The ends lost 1 base at V and 10 bases at J; junction bases unmatched: 6. Germline values: CDR1 MNHEY, CDR2 SMNVEV (reference sequence). This CDR3 contains 14 residues. CDR3 sequence reads: CASSLWGQPGKLFF. CDR3 bases: TGTGCCAGCAGTTTATGGGGACAGCCTGGAAAACTGTTTTTT.

At least ten counts were recorded for this clonotype. The chain has TRBV20-1 and TRBJ1-1, with D possibly being TRBD1 (6 bases). Between the trimmed V and J ends, which lost 4 bases and 5 bases, there was a span of 11 bases. The CDR3 totals 12 residues. Germline CDR1 DFQATT, CDR2 SNEGSKA (reference sequence). The CDR3 region has the DNA TGCAGTGCTACGACAGGAGTAACTGAAGCTTTCTTT. Its protein is CSATTGVTEAFF.

This chain uses TRBV7-9 with TRBJ2-3; 10 bases map to TRBD1. The V gene's germline CDR1 is SEHNR and CDR2 FQNEAQ (reference sequence). The CDR3 spans 15 residues. V shed 5 bases and J 1 base; nucleotides not matched to a gene: 3. The CDR3, as DNA: TGTGCCAGCAGCAGGACAGGGGGTGGCACAGATACGCAGTATTTT. Its translation is CASSRTGGGTDTQYF.

This clonotype has ten or more counts. The chain is built from TRBV12-3 or TRBV12-4 and TRBJ2-5; no clear D. V lost 7 bases, J lost 1 base, and 10 bases lay in between. The CDR3 spans 13 residues. CDR3 residues: CASMLETQETQYF. The CDR3 bases are TGTGCCAGCATGTTAGAGACCCAAGAGACCCAGTACTTC.

The J gene is TRBJ2-5, the V gene TRBV6-5; 8 bases are a match to TRBD1. This CDR3 spans 15 amino acids. The germline CDR1 and CDR2 sequences are MNHEY and SVGAGI. Losses at the gene ends were 0 bases for V and 9 bases for J; bases not matched to a gene: 9. CDR3 sequence (DNA): TGTGCCAGCAGTTACTCGGTGGACAGGGCTCAAGCCCAGTACTTC. It specifies CASSYSVDRAQAQYF.

At least ten counts were recorded for this clonotype. The gene calls are TRBV28 and TRBJ1-2, with TRBD1 matching 7 bases. V gave up 1 base and J gave up 6 bases; unmatched junction bases: 5. Looked up from germline, CDR1 is MDHEN and CDR2 is SYDVKM. This CDR3 is built from 14 residues. The CDR3 DNA reads as TGTGCCAGCAGTTTATCCCACAGGGGCCATGGCTACACCTTC. Encoded protein: CASSLSHRGHGYTF.

The chain recombines TRBV28 with TRBJ2-3; TRBD2 agrees at 7 bases. The germline gives CDR1 MDHEN, CDR2 SYDVKM. J gave up 5 bases and V 7 bases, and 15 bases lay outside the gene matches. The length of the CDR3 is 16 residues. Here the CDR3 reads CASTPSGGSSGDTQYF. CDR3 sequence (DNA): TGTGCCAGCACTCCCTCGGGCGGGAGTTCCGGAGATACGCAGTATTTT.

CDR3 sequence reads: CASSASGSTYEQYF. CDR3 nucleotides: TGTGCCAGCAGCGCAAGCGGGAGTACCTACGAGCAGTACTTC. The genes are TRBV13 and TRBJ2-7; 8 nucleotides align to TRBD2. Germline V gene lookup returns CDR1 PRHDT and CDR2 FYEKMQ (reference sequence). There are 14 residues in the CDR3. Germline trimming cut 5 bases from V and 2 bases from J; bases unmatched to any gene: 5.

This clonotype was recorded at least ten times. The chain uses TRBV2 and TRBJ2-7, with D hard to call. The CDR3 is made up of 12 amino acids. Germline V gene data show CDR1 as SNHLY and CDR2 as FYNNEI. V dropped 8 bases and J dropped 0 bases, with 8 bases sitting between them. CDR3 in DNA: TGTGCCAGCCCCGGGCCCTCCTACGAGCAGTACTTC. This codes for CASPGPSYEQYF.

The rearrangement uses TRBV9 and TRBJ2-3; 9 positions match TRBD1. The CDR3 runs 15 residues. The germline gives CDR1 SGDLS, CDR2 YYNGEE. V was pared by 3 bases and J by 2 bases, with 4 bases of the junction left unmatched. The CDR3 here is CASSAGTGHTDTQYF. As DNA, the CDR3 is TGTGCCAGCAGCGCCGGGACAGGGCACACAGATACGCAGTATTTT.

This clonotype showed up many times. This sequence joins TRBV4-1 and TRBJ1-6; D gene uncertain. The CDR3 loop spans 12 amino acids. V was pared by 4 bases and J by 8 bases, with 6 bases between. Germline loops: CDR1 MGHRA, CDR2 YSYEKL. DNA of the CDR3: TGCGCCAGCAGCCTACCCGATTCACCCCTCCACTTT. Translated: CASSLPDSPLHF.

The chain uses TRBV20-1 and TRBJ2-3; maybe TRBD1 (6 bases). The germline gives CDR1 DFQATT, CDR2 SNEGSKA (reference sequence). V dropped 6 bases and J dropped 0 bases, with 16 bases sitting between them. The CDR3 length is 15 residues. The CDR3 coding sequence is TGCAGTGCCGATGGGGGCCTCCTGAGCACAGATACGCAGTATTTT. Encoded protein: CSADGGLLSTDTQYF.